Given below is one T cell receptor (beta chain) in context. The target antigen is unknown. The data belong to a study of cytomegalovirus exposure and HLA in healthy donors. Assay: immunoSEQ multiplex PCR; the TCRdb copy retains only in-frame clones and omits some. There are some 70,000 clones in the sample; around 81% occur only once, and about 3% lies in the top ten. Study-level points and caveats: The study flagged approximately 180 TCR beta chains as cytomegalovirus-associated.

This TCR derives from a man aged 25 to 40 in good health and CMV-seronegative. Source material: PBMCs.

The CDR3 loop is CASKEWGFSTYEQYF. DNA of the CDR3: TGTGCCAGCAAGGAGTGGGGCTTTAGCACCTACGAGCAGTACTTC. The rearrangement links TRBV6-6 to TRBJ2-7; possible D gene TRBD1, 5 bases. The CDR3 is 15 residues long. Germline CDR1 MNHNY, CDR2 SVGAGI (reference sequence). The V gene lost 7 bases and the J gene lost 2 bases, with 18 bases spanning the gap.